These 25 T cell receptor beta chains came from one sample sequenced in a study of cytomegalovirus exposure and HLA in healthy donors. PCR primers comprised 60 Vbeta and 13 Jbeta primers. The table came from immunoSEQ multiplex PCR; TCRdb's copy has only in-frame clones and leaves some out. The repertoire has 200,000 or so clones, 65% to 85% of them found once; the top ten carry 5% to 6%. The specimen sequenced was PBMCs. The receptors come from a woman aged 25 to 45 in good health and CMV-seropositive.

As DNA, the CDR3 is TGTGCCAGCAGCCATGGTCCGACTAGCGGATCAGATACGCAGTATTTT. It encodes CASSHGPTSGSDTQYF. The chain is built from TRBV4-2 and TRBJ2-3, with 9 bases aligning to TRBD2. There are 16 residues in the CDR3. With V trimmed by 3 bases and J by 4 bases, 8 bases remained unmatched. Germline-derived CDR1 and CDR2 are LGHNA and YNFKEQ.

The J gene is TRBJ2-5, the V gene TRBV5-4; 14 bases line up with TRBD2. With the DNA end fitting TRBJ2-7 better, the J assignment may be wrong. CDR1 is SGHNT, CDR2 YYREEE, per germline (reference sequence). The CDR3 has 15 residues. CDR3: CASSAGLAGGYEQYF. In DNA, the CDR3 is TGTGCCAGCAGCGCCGGACTAGCGGGAGGCTACGAGCAGTACTTC.

The chain joins TRBV5-1 to TRBJ1-4; tentatively, D is TRBD1 (5 bases). This CDR3 has 15 amino acids. V was shortened by 3 bases and J by 8 bases, with 17 bases between the two germline ends. Germline V gene data show CDR1 as SGHRS and CDR2 as YFSETQ. In DNA form, the CDR3 reads TGCGCCAGCAGCTCAACAGGAGGGGCGACGGAAAAACTGTTTTTT. Translation gives CASSSTGGATEKLFF.

The V gene is TRBV4-1, the J gene TRBJ1-1, with D perhaps matching TRBD1 (6 bases). There are 15 residues in the CDR3. Trimming pared 4 bases from V and 0 bases from J, leaving 12 bases between. Germline V gene lookup returns CDR1 MGHRA and CDR2 YSYEKL. In nucleotides, the CDR3 is TGCGCCAGCAGCCTCGGGGGGGACATGAACACTGAAGCTTTCTTT. This sequence encodes CASSLGGDMNTEAFF.

The chain has TRBV5-6 and TRBJ1-2; no definite D call. CDR1 and CDR2 from the germline V gene are SGHDT and YYEEEE. The CDR3 is 15 residues long. V lost 6 bases and J lost 4, with 19 bases in between. CDR3 nucleotide sequence: TGTGCCAGCACCCATGGGGTAGGACTCTCCTATGGCTACACCTTC. Translating it yields CASTHGVGLSYGYTF. The full variable domain, with the rest looked up from reference TRBV5-6 and TRBJ1-2, is DAGVTQSPTHLIKTRGQQVTLRCSPKSGHDTVSWYQQALGQGPQFIFQYYEEEERQRGNFPDRFSGHQFPNYSSELNVNALLLGDSALYLCASTHGVGLSYGYTFGSGTRLTVV.

The genes are TRBV5-1 and TRBJ1-3, with D unclear. V gave up 5 bases and J gave up 0 bases, with 12 bases separating them. Germline V lookup: CDR1 SGHRS, CDR2 YFSETQ. This CDR3 region has 15 residues. The CDR3 DNA reads TGCGCCAGCAGTCAAGAACAGAGCTCTGGAAACACCATATATTTT. Encoded protein: CASSQEQSSGNTIYF.

The chain recombines TRBV27 with TRBJ2-3; weak D call: TRBD2 (6 bases). The CDR3 has 15 residues. Germline V gene lookup returns CDR1 MNHEY and CDR2 SMNVEV (reference sequence). The germline V and J ends were trimmed by 4 bases and 5 bases, with 16 bases remaining between them. CDR3 in amino acids: CASSYHWRGEDTQYF. CDR3 nucleotide sequence: TGTGCCAGCAGTTACCATTGGCGGGGCGAAGATACGCAGTATTTT.

The J gene is TRBJ1-5, the V gene TRBV5-8; 7 bases are shared with TRBD1. The CDR3 loop spans 15 amino acids. Trimming took 4 bases from V and 3 from J; bases not matched to a gene: 7. CDR1 is SGHTS and CDR2 is YDEGEE in the germline V gene. In DNA, the CDR3 is TGTGCCAGCAGCACTGGGACAGCCTTCAATCAGCCCCAGCATTTT. It is translated as CASSTGTAFNQPQHF.

Of note for this clone: One end of the junction does not line up with germline, which may come from a read error. The V gene is TRBV4-1, the J gene TRBJ1-2, with 7 bases fitting TRBD1. The CDR3 spans 13 residues. Looked up from germline, CDR1 is MGHRA and CDR2 is YSYEKL. The CDR3 coding sequence is TGTGCCAGCAGCCCAGGGACAGTCTATGGCTACACCTTC. This encodes CASSPGTVYGYTF.

The chain is built from TRBV11-1 and TRBJ1-4; D remains unclear. CDR1 and CDR2 from the germline V gene are SGHAT and FQDESV (reference sequence). V shed 5 bases and J shed 8 bases, with 15 bases lying between them. The CDR3 consists of 14 residues. CDR3 protein: CASSLGLEKEKLFF. The CDR3 nucleotides read TGTGCCAGCAGCCTTGGTTTAGAGAAGGAAAAACTGTTTTTT. The variable domain in full, with the rest retrieved from reference TRBV11-1 and TRBJ1-4, is EAEVAQSPRYKITEKSQAVAFWCDPISGHATLYWYRQILGQGPELLVQFQDESVVDDSQLPKDRFSAERLKGVDSTLKIQPAELGDSAMYLCASSLGLEKEKLFFGSGTQLSVL.

This clone was recorded only once. The V gene is TRBV6-5, the J gene TRBJ2-7; 7 bases line up with TRBD2. CDR3 length: 13 residues. The germline V gene has CDR1 MNHEY and CDR2 SVGAGI. V was clipped by 0 bases and J by 9 bases; unmatched bases: 5. CDR3 amino acids: CASSYSGEGMQYF. The CDR3 region has the DNA TGTGCCAGCAGTTACTCCGGGGAGGGAATGCAGTACTTC.

This chain links TRBV7-9 with TRBJ2-1; D is perhaps TRBD1 (6 bases). Germline lookup yields CDR1 SEHNR and CDR2 FQNEAQ (reference sequence). Trimming cost V 5 bases and J 5 bases, with 19 bases left between them. The CDR3 contains 16 residues. CDR3 region: CASSQGQGILDNEQFF. The CDR3 bases are TGTGCCAGCAGCCAAGGGCAGGGGATTTTAGACAATGAGCAGTTCTTC.

The chain couples TRBV5-6 to TRBJ2-7; TRBD2 agrees at 7 bases. CDR3 length equals 15 residues. J lost 2 bases, V lost 2 bases, and 7 bases had no gene match. The germline gives CDR1 SGHDT, CDR2 YYEEEE. CDR3 sequence (DNA): TGTGCCAGCAGCTTTGGCGGGGGTCCCGCCTACGAGCAGTACTTC. Protein sequence: CASSFGGGPAYEQYF. Looking up the rest from reference TRBV5-6 and TRBJ2-7 gives the full variable domain: DAGVTQSPTHLIKTRGQQVTLRCSPKSGHDTVSWYQQALGQGPQFIFQYYEEEERQRGNFPDRFSGHQFPNYSSELNVNALLLGDSALYLCASSFGGGPAYEQYFGPGTRLTVT.

V and J are TRBV5-1 and TRBJ1-2, with 7 bases aligning to TRBD1. The CDR3 sequence is 15 residues long. V dropped 4 bases and J dropped 6; count of bases not matched to a gene: 12. The germline CDR1 and CDR2 sequences are SGHRS and YFSETQ. CDR3 region: CASSPRTGDLDGYTF. CDR3 bases: TGCGCCAGCAGCCCGCGGACAGGCGATCTGGATGGCTACACCTTC.

This sequence joins TRBV5-1 and TRBJ2-2; D may be TRBD2 (5 bases). CDR3 length: 16 residues. Looked up from germline, CDR1 is SGHRS and CDR2 is YFSETQ. V was cut by 0 bases and J by 4 bases, with 13 bases left in between. DNA for the CDR3: TGCGCCAGCAGCTTGGCTCCGGGATTGGGCACCGGGGAGCTGTTTTTT. It is translated as CASSLAPGLGTGELFF.

About this clone: Germline is not matched at one junction end, which may reflect a read error. The chain joins TRBV2 to TRBJ2-3, with 10 nucleotides matching TRBD2. Germline loops: CDR1 SNHLY, CDR2 FYNNEI. The CDR3 totals 17 residues. CDR3 bases: TGTGCCAGCAGTGCCTCCTTTCTAGCGGGGGCCACAGGTACGCAGTATTTT. Protein product: CASSASFLAGATGTQYF.

This sequence joins TRBV13 and TRBJ2-1, with unresolved D. Trimming cost V 5 bases and J 10 bases, with 15 bases left between them. Germline CDR1 and CDR2: PRHDT and FYEKMQ (reference sequence). This CDR3 region has 13 residues. Here the CDR3 reads CASSQQPSVEQFF. CDR3 coding DNA: TGTGCCAGCAGCCAACAACCTAGTGTCGAGCAGTTCTTC.

In its sample, this clone was seen a few times. The CDR3 end shows no conserved phenylalanine or tryptophan, and so a read error is likely. The DNA is omitted, as the CDR3 cannot be located on it reliably, and the CDR3 follows TCRdb's listing. The rearrangement uses TRBV9 and TRBJ1-1. From its first to its last residue, the CDR3 has 13 amino acids. Germline CDR1 is SGDLS and CDR2 is YYNGEE. CDR3 sequence: CASRASGSGVTSY.

The CDR3 nucleotides are TGTGCCAGCATCCTACAGGGGGCTAATTCACCCCTCCACTTT. Translated, it gives CASILQGANSPLHF. The chain links TRBV6-6 to TRBJ1-6, with 9 bases matching TRBD1. Looked up from germline, CDR1 is MNHNY and CDR2 is SVGAGI (reference sequence). The CDR3 loop spans 14 amino acids. With 7 bases clipped from V and 6 bases from J, the junction kept 4 bases outside the gene matches.

The rearrangement joins TRBV7-2 to TRBJ2-5; D perhaps matches TRBD2 (5 bases). The CDR3 runs 12 residues. Between the trimmed V and J ends, which lost 5 bases and 6 bases, there was a span of 10 bases. CDR1 and CDR2 from the germline V gene are SGHTA and FQGNSA. The CDR3 spells CASSRTGKTQYF. Here the CDR3 DNA reads TGTGCCAGCAGCCGGACTGGGAAGACCCAGTACTTC.

The rearrangement joins TRBV6-5 to TRBJ1-5; D might be TRBD1 (5 bases). The V end was cut by 0 bases, the J end by 7 bases, with 13 bases between. CDR3 length: 15 amino acids. Per the germline V gene, CDR1 is MNHEY and CDR2 is SVGAGI. The CDR3 sequence: CASSYSNGGGQPQHF. The DNA of the CDR3 is TGTGCCAGCAGTTACTCGAATGGGGGAGGACAGCCCCAGCATTTT.

This rearrangement joins TRBV4-3 to TRBJ1-2, with D hard to call. CDR3 length: 17 residues. Germline V gene sequence: CDR1 LGHNA, CDR2 YSLEER. Deletions cut 1 base from V and 1 base from J, with 16 bases between. The CDR3 DNA follows: TGCGCCAGCAGCCAAGGTCTTAGCGTGAGTTATAACTATGGCTACACCTTC. It encodes CASSQGLSVSYNYGYTF.

V gene TRBV11-2 combines with J gene TRBJ1-2; D perhaps matches TRBD1 (5 bases). The V gene's germline CDR1 is SGHAT and CDR2 FQNNGV. V gave up 6 bases and J gave up 5 bases, with 13 bases separating them. The CDR3 is 13 amino acids. The CDR3 region has the DNA TGTGCCAGCAGTCCCAGGGTCTTGTATGGCTACACCTTC. It encodes CASSPRVLYGYTF.

This clone showed up just a few times. The CDR3 coding sequence is TGTGCCAGCAGTCCAATAGACAGGGCCTACGAGCAGTACTTC. Encoded protein: CASSPIDRAYEQYF. The V gene is TRBV6-5, the J gene TRBJ2-7, with 7 nucleotides matching TRBD1. With V trimmed by 5 bases and J by 2 bases, 6 bases remained unmatched. This CDR3 region has 14 residues. CDR1 and CDR2 (germline): MNHEY, SVGAGI.

In its sample, this clone was seen a few times. The chain couples TRBV7-9 to TRBJ2-1; the match to TRBD2 covers 7 bases. The V segment lost 10 bases and the J segment 4 bases; nucleotides outside the gene matches: 10. In germline, CDR1 is SEHNR, CDR2 FQNEAQ (reference sequence). This CDR3 is built from 14 residues. CDR3 DNA sequence: TGTGCCATTACCACGGGCGGGGGTTACAATGAGCAGTTCTTC. This gives the protein CAITTGGGYNEQFF.